The 8 T cell receptor beta chains in this list originate from one sample, sequenced in a study of shared clonotypes between healthy human individuals. Some clones are missing from TCRdb's copy, which holds only in-frame ones; the method was immunoSEQ multiplex PCR. The sample includes around 700,000 clones, roughly 72% seen only once; the top ten take around 1.7%. Sequencing was performed on memory CD4+ T cells sorted from blood. Sample subset: CD45RA-negative fraction. The receptors originated from a woman aged 25 to 39 in good health.

The chain uses TRBV5-1 and TRBJ2-1, with 9 bases matching TRBD1. CDR1 and CDR2 (germline): SGHRS, YFSETQ. The length of the CDR3 is 13 residues. J gave up 8 bases and V 5 bases, and 5 bases lay outside the gene matches. CDR3 amino acids: CASSRTGDDEQFF. CDR3 in DNA: TGCGCCAGCAGTAGGACAGGGGATGATGAGCAGTTCTTC. Using reference TRBV5-1 and TRBJ2-1 for the parts outside the CDR3, the full variable domain is KAGVTQTPRYLIKTRGQQVTLSCSPISGHRSVSWYQQTPGQGLQFLFEYFSETQRNKGNFPGRFSGRQFSNSRSEMNVSTLELGDSALYLCASSRTGDDEQFFGPGTRLTVL.

The rearrangement links TRBV5-6 to TRBJ2-3; D possibly corresponds to TRBD2 (6 bases). V was cut by 0 bases and J by 4 bases, with 12 bases left in between. This CDR3 is built from 15 residues. From germline, CDR1 is SGHDT and CDR2 YYEEEE. The CDR3 reads CASSLGVPGADTQYF. The CDR3 bases are TGTGCCAGCAGCTTGGGGGTACCGGGGGCAGATACGCAGTATTTT.

V is TRBV5-1 and J is TRBJ1-3, with D unclear. In germline, CDR1 is SGHRS, CDR2 YFSETQ. V gave up 2 bases and J gave up 6 bases, with 9 bases separating them. The CDR3 is 13 amino acids. The CDR3 DNA is TGCGCCAGCAGCTTCGGGCAGGCAAACACCATATATTTT. Translated, it gives CASSFGQANTIYF. Full variable domain (missing parts from reference TRBV5-1 and TRBJ1-3): KAGVTQTPRYLIKTRGQQVTLSCSPISGHRSVSWYQQTPGQGLQFLFEYFSETQRNKGNFPGRFSGRQFSNSRSEMNVSTLELGDSALYLCASSFGQANTIYFGEGSWLTVV.

This clone was picked up a small number of times. One junction end does not reproduce the germline sequence, and a read error may be involved. This sequence joins TRBV2 and TRBJ2-2, with D perhaps given as TRBD1 or TRBD2 (5 bases each). Germline values: CDR1 SNHLY, CDR2 FYNNEI. The CDR3 sequence is 12 residues long. This chain's CDR3 is CASSEDLGQLFF. The CDR3 DNA reads TGTGCCAGCAGCGAAGACTTGGGACAGCTGTTTTTT.

This chain connects TRBV11-2 to TRBJ1-3; D perhaps matches TRBD1 (5 bases). The V end was cut by 5 bases, the J end by 0 bases, with 14 bases between. CDR1 and CDR2 (germline): SGHAT, FQNNGV. The CDR3 has 16 amino acids. The CDR3 DNA is TGTGCCAGCAGCCGACAGTTTACAAGCTCTGGAAACACCATATATTTT. This encodes CASSRQFTSSGNTIYF.

Comments on this clone: A read error may account for a junction end that differs from germline. The chain couples TRBV29-1 to TRBJ1-2, with TRBD1 as a possible D gene (5 bases). Germline V gene lookup returns CDR1 SQVTM and CDR2 ANQGSEA. There are 10 residues in the CDR3. The CDR3 DNA reads as TGTGGAGCAGGGTGGGATGGCTACACCTTC. Its protein is CGAGWDGYTF.

V gene TRBV2 combines with J gene TRBJ2-1; D ambiguous. The germline CDR1 and CDR2 sequences are SNHLY and FYNNEI. Trimming left V 8 bases short and J 1 base short, with 12 bases between. The CDR3 totals 14 residues. The CDR3 region has the DNA TGTGCCAGCTCGTGGGGTCTTTCCTACAATGAGCAGTTCTTC. It specifies CASSWGLSYNEQFF.

The V call is TRBV7-8, the J call TRBJ2-7; D is uncertain. The CDR3 spans 15 residues. V was trimmed by 1 base and J by 0 bases, leaving 10 bases between them. Germline V gives CDR1 SGHVS, CDR2 FQNEAQ. CDR3 sequence reads: CASSLGELNSYEQYF. The CDR3 bases are TGTGCCAGCAGCTTAGGAGAACTGAACTCCTACGAGCAGTACTTC.